This T cell receptor beta chain was observed in a study of T cells in Graves' hyperthyroidism and ophthalmopathy. Ten or more counts support this clonotype. The antigen remains undetermined. The germline gives CDR1 MDHEN, CDR2 SYDVKM. V lost 6 bases, J lost 12 bases, and 15 bases lay in between. The CDR3 consists of 13 residues. Study findings and constraints: With a median lead of about 6.9 months before onset, the model predicted ophthalmopathy. Blood samples included most of the expanded thyroid clonotypes exceeding 0.001.

Amplified TCR beta CDR3 regions derived from RNA transcripts. The HTBI primer set was used in a first-round RT-PCR of the TCR CDR3. TCRdb re-called the multiplex PCR reads through MiXCR, storing one row per CDR3 protein. The sample has roughly 500,000 distinct CDR3 sequences, more than 45% seen once. The rearrangement joins TRBV28 to TRBJ1-6; no clear D gene. The source material was peripheral blood or thyroid tissue (not recorded which). The receptor was isolated from an adult woman with Graves' disease, either hyperthyroidism or ophthalmopathy (not recorded which). CDR3 bases: TGTGCCAGCAGCTCTAAGCCCCTTGTACCCCTCCACTTT. Translation: CASSSKPLVPLHF.